These 26 T cell receptor beta chains came from one sample sequenced in a study of T cells after posttransplantation cyclophosphamide. Sequenced by immunoSEQ multiplex PCR; TCRdb stores in-frame clones only, minus some. The sample has some 1,700 clones, none seen only once. Cyclophosphamide on days +3 and +4 followed busulfan-fludarabine conditioning and a marrow graft. The input for sequencing was PBMCs, taken approximately 400 days after allogeneic stem cell transplant with posttransplant cyclophosphamide. All receptors come from a male patient aged 60 to 75 who received an allogeneic stem cell transplant from an unrelated donor, was CMV-positive, and had acute and chronic GVHD. Some T cells may originate from the graft donor.

This clone was counted only a few times. The rearrangement joins TRBV29-1 to TRBJ1-2, with 9 bases that match TRBD1. V lost 6 bases and J lost 1; bases outside the gene matches: 3. Germline CDR1 reads SQVTM; CDR2 reads ANQGSEA. This CDR3 has 13 amino acids. The CDR3 loop is CSVGTGFNYGYTF. The CDR3 DNA is TGCAGCGTCGGGACAGGGTTTAACTATGGCTACACCTTC.

This clone is labeled medium-sized (0.01 to 0.1%). This chain links TRBV7-7 with TRBJ2-5; TRBD2 aligns across 10 bases. Trimming took 3 bases from V and 2 from J; bases not matched to a gene: 3. Germline lookup yields CDR1 SSHAT and CDR2 FNYEAQ (reference sequence). CDR3 length equals 15 residues. The CDR3 loop is CASSFQAGGQETQYF. The CDR3 DNA is TGTGCCAGCAGCTTTCAAGCGGGAGGGCAAGAGACCCAGTACTTC. The complete variable domain, with remaining parts taken from reference TRBV7-7 and TRBJ2-5, reads GAGVSQSPRYKVTKRGQDVTLRCDPISSHATLYWYQQALGQGPEFLTYFNYEAQPDKSGLPSDRFSAERPEGSISTLTIQRTEQRDSAMYRCASSFQAGGQETQYFGPGTRLLVL.

By share, this clone counts as medium-sized (0.01 to 0.1%). The CDR3 spells CASRTGQGGNQPQHF. CDR3 DNA: TGTGCCAGCAGAACCGGACAGGGAGGTAACCAGCCCCAGCATTTT. The V and J genes are TRBV28 and TRBJ1-5, with TRBD1 matching over 8 bases. CDR1 MDHEN and CDR2 SYDVKM come from the germline V gene. The CDR3 has 15 residues. Germline trimming cut 6 bases from V and 7 bases from J; bases unmatched to any gene: 11.

V gene TRBV6-5 combines with J gene TRBJ2-7; 9 nucleotides match TRBD2. The CDR3 sequence is 15 residues long. Per the germline V gene, CDR1 is MNHEY and CDR2 is SVGAGI. V trimming: 5 bases; J trimming: 1 base; junction bases outside the gene matches: 6. The chain's CDR3 is CASSRGGGGSYEQYF. CDR3 DNA sequence: TGTGCCAGCAGTCGAGGCGGGGGGGGGTCCTACGAGCAGTACTTC.

This sequence joins TRBV11-3 and TRBJ1-2; a possible D gene is TRBD1 (5 bases). CDR1 and CDR2 (germline): SGHNT, YENEEA. The CDR3 covers 15 residues. The V gene lost 5 bases and the J gene lost 7 bases, with 20 bases spanning the gap. CDR3 amino acids: CASSLRGEGMFGYTF. The CDR3 DNA is TGTGCCAGCAGCCTCCGTGGGGAGGGGATGTTTGGCTACACCTTC.

This clone is classed as medium-sized. The chain uses TRBV19 and TRBJ1-6, with 8 bases that match TRBD1. This CDR3 is 15 amino acids long. The V segment lost 2 bases and the J segment 5 bases; nucleotides outside the gene matches: 2. Germline loops: CDR1 LNHDA, CDR2 SQIVND (reference sequence). The CDR3 spells CASSIQQGDNSPLHF. The CDR3 DNA follows: TGTGCCAGTAGTATACAACAGGGGGATAATTCACCCCTCCACTTT.

In this sample, this clone turned up many times. The chain's CDR3 is CASSSTIGGNSPLHF. As DNA, the CDR3 is TGTGCCAGCAGCTCAACCATTGGGGGCAATTCACCCCTCCACTTT. The chain recombines TRBV7-9 with TRBJ1-6; D may be TRBD1 (6 bases). CDR1 is SEHNR, CDR2 FQNEAQ, per germline (reference sequence). The CDR3 runs 15 residues. Trimming pared 4 bases from V and 7 bases from J, leaving 14 bases between.

The V and J genes are TRBV5-5 and TRBJ1-2; 9 bases agree with TRBD1. The junction had 5 bases not matched to a gene; V was cut back by 0 bases and J by 5 bases. The CDR3 has 15 residues. CDR1 is SGHKS and CDR2 is YYEKEE in the germline V gene (reference sequence). The CDR3 DNA reads as TGTGCCAGCAGCTTGGCCGGGACAGGGAATTATGGCTACACCTTC. It specifies CASSLAGTGNYGYTF. The entire variable domain, with the rest obtained from reference TRBV5-5 and TRBJ1-2, is as follows: DAGVTQSPTHLIKTRGQQVTLRCSPISGHKSVSWYQQVLGQGPQFIFQYYEKEERGRGNFPDRFSARQFPNYSSELNVNALLLGDSALYLCASSLAGTGNYGYTFGSGTRLTVV.

This clone was recorded a few times. The V call is TRBV30, the J call TRBJ1-4, with D possibly TRBD1 on 6 matching bases. The V end lost 2 bases, the J end lost 4 bases, and 17 bases lay between the germline ends. Germline V gene data show CDR1 as GTSNPN and CDR2 as SVGIG (reference sequence). The CDR3 totals 16 residues. CDR3 bases: TGTGCCTGGAGTAACGAGTACAGGGAGAATAATGAAAAACTGTTTTTT. Translation: CAWSNEYRENNEKLFF. The variable domain in full, completed from reference TRBV30 and TRBJ1-4, reads SQTIHQWPATLVQPVGSPLSLECTVEGTSNPNLYWYRQAAGRGLQLLFYSVGIGQISSEVPQNLSASRPQDRQFILSSKKLLLSDSGFYLCAWSNEYRENNEKLFFGSGTQLSVL.

In regard to this clone: Since a far larger clone is one base different, this is likely a read error. The sample carries other DNA sequences with the same CDR3. DNA of the CDR3: TGTGCCAGCAGCCAATTCAGCGGCCCTGAGGCTTTCTTT. This translates into CASSQFSGPEAFF. The chain has TRBV14 and TRBJ1-1; D remains ambiguous. The CDR3 extends over 13 amino acids. Germline V lookup: CDR1 SGHDN, CDR2 FVKESK.

This clone has more than one count but fewer than ten. The chain is built from TRBV4-2 and TRBJ2-5, with 7 bases that match TRBD2. V gave up 0 bases and J gave up 1 base; unmatched junction bases: 11. CDR1 and CDR2 from the germline V gene are LGHNA and YNFKEQ. The length of the CDR3 is 18 residues. The CDR3 coding sequence is TGTGCCAGCAGCCAAGAAGCAGCGGGAAGTCCCCTCCAAGAGACCCAGTACTTC. Translation gives CASSQEAAGSPLQETQYF.

CDR3 protein: CASSNLGLAADEQYF. The CDR3 DNA follows: TGTGCCAGCAGCAATTTAGGACTAGCGGCCGACGAGCAGTACTTC. The chain links TRBV27 to TRBJ2-5; 10 bases line up with TRBD2. The DNA end is a closer match to TRBJ2-7, so the J assignment may be wrong. This CDR3 region has 15 residues. Germline V gives CDR1 MNHEY, CDR2 SMNVEV (reference sequence).

By frequency in the sample, this clone is medium-sized. The rearrangement links TRBV4-2 to TRBJ2-2; TRBD2 matches at 11 bases. The V and J ends lost 1 base and 12 bases, in that order; junction bases with no gene match: 7. The germline V gene encodes CDR1 LGHNA and CDR2 YNFKEQ. This CDR3 region has 15 residues. The CDR3 DNA is TGTGCCAGCAGCCAAGTAGCGGGAGGGATAGAGAAGCTGTTTTTT. This translates into CASSQVAGGIEKLFF.

This clone is classed as medium-sized. The chain carries TRBV27 and TRBJ2-2; D possibly corresponds to TRBD1 (5 bases). The CDR3 extends over 14 amino acids. CDR1 is MNHEY and CDR2 is SMNVEV in the germline V gene (reference sequence). V gave up 6 bases and J gave up 5 bases, with 13 bases separating them. Written as DNA, the CDR3 is TGTGCCAGCAGGCCGTTGCCAGGGACCGGGGAGCTGTTTTTT. Its protein product is CASRPLPGTGELFF.

The table lists this clone with many counts. The genes are TRBV19 and TRBJ2-5, with 8 bases lining up with TRBD1. The end of the DNA is better explained by TRBJ2-7, so the J call may be wrong. Germline loops: CDR1 LNHDA, CDR2 SQIVND (reference sequence). The CDR3 covers 16 residues. Written as DNA, the CDR3 is TGTGCCAGTAGTGCCACCGGGACAGGTCTCATCCACGAGCAGTACTTC. This encodes CASSATGTGLIHEQYF.

The V and J genes are TRBV30 and TRBJ2-7; the match to TRBD2 covers 11 bases. J was trimmed by 5 bases and V by 2 bases; bases with no gene match: 14. Germline V lookup: CDR1 GTSNPN, CDR2 SVGIG (reference sequence). The CDR3 sequence is 17 residues long. DNA of the CDR3: TGTGCCTGGAGTCCCCCGCGGAGTAGCGGGAGGGCCCACGAGCAGTACTTC. Translating gives CAWSPPRSSGRAHEQYF.

This clone has a count of ten or more. V is TRBV5-8 and J is TRBJ2-1; D is perhaps TRBD2 (6 bases). The CDR3 is 14 residues long. Germline values: CDR1 SGHTS, CDR2 YDEGEE. V was shortened by 4 bases and J by 12 bases, with 20 bases between the two germline ends. For the CDR3, the DNA is TGTGCCAGCAGCCATACTACTAGCTGGTCTAGGCAGTTCTTC. The encoded protein is CASSHTTSWSRQFF.

The gene calls are TRBV7-3 and TRBJ2-2; 7 bases are shared with TRBD2. This CDR3 is 15 amino acids long. V was pared by 6 bases and J by 0 bases, with 4 bases of the junction left unmatched. CDR1 and CDR2 from the germline V gene are SGHTA and FQGTGA. The CDR3 sequence: CASSIAGTNTGELFF. CDR3 nucleotides: TGTGCCAGCAGTATAGCGGGTACGAACACCGGGGAGCTGTTTTTT.

In its sample, this clone was seen many times. This chain links TRBV4-1 with TRBJ1-4, with D perhaps matching TRBD1 (6 bases). CDR1 is MGHRA, CDR2 YSYEKL, per germline. The CDR3 extends over 15 amino acids. Trimming removed 1 base from V and 8 bases from J, with 14 bases in between. The CDR3 nucleotides are TGCGCCAGCAGCCAAGCGGGGGGGCTACAGGAAAAACTGTTTTTT. This gives the protein CASSQAGGLQEKLFF.

The rearrangement links TRBV15 to TRBJ2-5; D remains ambiguous. With 0 bases removed from V and 2 bases from J, the gap between germline ends came to 10 bases. Germline CDR1 LNHNV, CDR2 YYDKDF (reference sequence). The CDR3 is made up of 15 amino acids. CDR3 residues: CATSRDRLQQETQYF. The CDR3 region has the DNA TGTGCCACCAGCAGAGATCGCTTACAACAAGAGACCCAGTACTTC. The full variable domain, rest sourced from reference TRBV15 and TRBJ2-5, is DAMVIQNPRYQVTQFGKPVTLSCSQTLNHNVMYWYQQKSSQAPKLLFHYYDKDFNNEADTPDNFQSRRPNTSFCFLDIRSPGLGDTAMYLCATSRDRLQQETQYFGPGTRLLVL.

Ten or more counts support this clone. V gene TRBV6-1 combines with J gene TRBJ1-6; TRBD1 agrees at 10 bases. V trimming: 6 bases; J trimming: 13 bases; junction bases outside the gene matches: 6. CDR1 and CDR2 (germline): MNHNS, SASEGT. CDR3 length: 13 amino acids. CDR3 loop: CASRPGQGNPLHF. Written as DNA, the CDR3 is TGTGCCAGCAGGCCGGGACAGGGGAACCCCCTCCACTTT.

Judged by abundance, this clone is medium-sized. V and J are TRBV6-5 and TRBJ1-2; D ambiguous. This CDR3 comprises 13 residues. The ends were cut back, 7 bases at V and 2 bases at J, with 11 bases in the middle. Germline V lookup: CDR1 MNHEY, CDR2 SVGAGI. The CDR3 here is CASTRGINYGYTF. CDR3 nucleotide sequence: TGTGCCAGCACCAGAGGGATCAACTATGGCTACACCTTC.

The rearrangement uses TRBV7-6 and TRBJ1-2; perhaps TRBD1 as D (5 bases). Germline lookup yields CDR1 SGHVS and CDR2 FNYEAQ. CDR3 size: 16 residues. The V end lost 2 bases, the J end lost 1 base, and 14 bases lay between the germline ends. The CDR3, as DNA: TGTGCCAGCAGCTTATGGCTGGGCACAGGTAACTATGGCTACACCTTC. The encoded protein is CASSLWLGTGNYGYTF.

This clone is judged medium-sized. The chain recombines TRBV5-6 with TRBJ2-3, with 7 bases matching TRBD2. From germline, CDR1 is SGHDT and CDR2 YYEEEE. V trimming: 1 base; J trimming: 3 bases; junction bases outside the gene matches: 11. The CDR3 has 17 amino acids. The CDR3 here is CASSLRSSSGKTDTQYF. The CDR3 DNA reads TGTGCCAGCAGCTTGAGAAGTTCGAGCGGGAAAACAGATACGCAGTATTTT.

This clone is medium-sized in the sample. The genes are TRBV5-8 and TRBJ2-1; D may be TRBD2 (5 bases). This CDR3 spans 13 amino acids. V was shortened by 4 bases and J by 4 bases, with 9 bases between the two germline ends. Looked up from germline, CDR1 is SGHTS and CDR2 is YDEGEE. Here the CDR3 DNA reads TGTGCCAGCAGCACCCGGAGGTACAATGAGCAGTTCTTC. Translated: CASSTRRYNEQFF.

This clone was recorded at least ten times. V gene TRBV9 combines with J gene TRBJ2-1, with TRBD2 identical over 10 bases. V was clipped by 0 bases and J by 5 bases; unmatched bases: 11. This CDR3 contains 18 residues. CDR1 and CDR2 from the germline V gene are SGDLS and YYNGEE. For the CDR3, the DNA is TGTGCCAGCAGCGTAGCAGCGGGGGGGGGCAGCGGTAACAATGAGCAGTTCTTC. It encodes CASSVAAGGGSGNNEQFF.